What follows are 21 T cell receptor beta chains derived from one specimen sequenced in a study of blood T cell repertoires in COVID-19. Profiling relied on immunoSEQ multiplex PCR, and the TCRdb table lists in-frame clones only, not all of them. Among hundreds of thousands of clones, 87% were seen once, and the ten largest hold approximately 2.4%. The sample was PBMCs or T cells enriched from blood (not recorded which). Receptor source: a woman aged 25 to 45 with acute COVID-19.

The V call is TRBV6-5, the J call TRBJ2-7; possibly TRBD2 for D (6 bases). Germline V gives CDR1 MNHEY, CDR2 SVGAGI. Trimming shortened V by 7 bases and J by 2 bases, and 12 bases separated the two germline ends. The CDR3 covers 13 residues. CDR3 in DNA: TGTGCCAGCACCCTAGCGAGCGCCTACGAGCAGTACTTC. Translated, it gives CASTLASAYEQYF.

The chain carries TRBV5-8 and TRBJ2-7, with a tentative D call TRBD2 (6 bases). V lost 0 bases, J lost 0 bases, and 16 bases lay in between. CDR1 SGHTS and CDR2 YDEGEE come from the germline V gene. This CDR3 has 17 residues. Here the CDR3 DNA reads TGTGCCAGCAGCTTGGAGGTCGGGGGAGCATTCTCCTACGAGCAGTACTTC. It codes for CASSLEVGGAFSYEQYF.

DNA of the CDR3: TGCGCCAGCAGAACCGGGACTTCCTACGAGCAGTACTTC. Its translation: CASRTGTSYEQYF. The V call is TRBV10-2, the J call TRBJ2-7; D is possibly TRBD2 (6 bases). Germline loops: CDR1 WSHSY, CDR2 SAAADI. This CDR3 comprises 13 residues. Trimming removed 6 bases at V and 1 base at J, with 10 bases between.

This chain joins TRBV7-9 and TRBJ1-1; maybe TRBD1 (6 bases). The germline V gene encodes CDR1 SEHNR and CDR2 FQNEAQ (reference sequence). This CDR3 is built from 16 residues. V shed 4 bases and J shed 2 bases, with 17 bases lying between them. This CDR3 is CASSYSTGLRNTEAFF. CDR3 bases: TGTGCCAGCAGCTATTCTACAGGGCTCCGTAACACTGAAGCTTTCTTT.

J is TRBJ1-6 and V is TRBV5-1; D remains unclear. Germline lookup yields CDR1 SGHRS and CDR2 YFSETQ. Trimming shortened V by 5 bases and J by 0 bases, and 12 bases separated the two germline ends. CDR3 length equals 16 residues. CDR3 residues: CASSPMASSYNSPLHF. In nucleotides, the CDR3 is TGCGCCAGCAGTCCGATGGCAAGCTCCTATAATTCACCCCTCCACTTT.

The genes are TRBV7-9 and TRBJ1-1, with D possibly being TRBD1 (6 bases). Looked up from germline, CDR1 is SEHNR and CDR2 is FQNEAQ (reference sequence). Between the trimmed V and J ends, which lost 4 bases and 7 bases, there was a span of 13 bases. The CDR3 covers 13 residues. The CDR3 here is CASSSTVTGEAFF. DNA of the CDR3: TGTGCCAGCAGCTCCACGGTGACAGGTGAAGCTTTCTTT. Full variable domain (outside the CDR3, taken from reference TRBV7-9 and TRBJ1-1): DTGVSQNPRHKITKRGQNVTFRCDPISEHNRLYWYRQTLGQGPEFLTYFQNEAQLEKSRLLSDRFSAERPKGSFSTLEIQRTEQGDSAMYLCASSSTVTGEAFFGQGTRLTVV.

V is TRBV5-8 and J is TRBJ2-3; tentatively, D is TRBD1 (6 bases). In germline, CDR1 is SGHTS, CDR2 YDEGEE. The CDR3 contains 17 residues. Trimming pared 2 bases from V and 4 bases from J, leaving 20 bases between. The CDR3 spells CASSFGQRLDVSDTQYF. As DNA, the CDR3 is TGTGCCAGCAGCTTTGGACAGCGGCTGGATGTCTCAGATACGCAGTATTTT. Full variable domain (remainder filled in from reference TRBV5-8 and TRBJ2-3): EAGVTQSPTHLIKTRGQQATLRCSPISGHTSVYWYQQALGLGLQFLLWYDEGEERNRGNFPPRFSGRQFPNYSSELNVNALELEDSALYLCASSFGQRLDVSDTQYFGPGTRLTVL.

V is TRBV6-1 and J is TRBJ1-4, with D maybe TRBD1 (5 bases). Trimming stripped 3 bases from V and 7 bases from J, with 24 bases between. The CDR3 contains 18 residues. Germline values: CDR1 MNHNS, CDR2 SASEGT. For the CDR3, the DNA is TGTGCCAGCAGTGACGCGGCCTCGTTAAGGGGATTAAGTGAAAAACTGTTTTTT. This sequence encodes CASSDAASLRGLSEKLFF.

The V gene is TRBV24-1, the J gene TRBJ2-2; tentatively, D is TRBD1 (6 bases). The germline V gene encodes CDR1 KGHDR and CDR2 SFDVKD. Between the trimmed V and J ends, which lost 3 bases and 6 bases, there was a span of 13 bases. This CDR3 comprises 15 residues. CDR3 DNA: TGTGCCACCAGTGATCCAGGGACATCGGCCGGGGAGCTGTTTTTT. It is translated as CATSDPGTSAGELFF.

This chain uses TRBV5-6 with TRBJ1-2; TRBD1 matches 10 bases. Trimming took 1 base from V and 10 from J; bases not matched to a gene: 13. The germline V gene encodes CDR1 SGHDT and CDR2 YYEEEE. The CDR3 loop spans 16 amino acids. CDR3 DNA sequence: TGTGCCAGCAGCTTGAGGGACAGGGGACCGCCGCTTGTCTACACCTTC. This sequence encodes CASSLRDRGPPLVYTF.

This chain connects TRBV7-2 to TRBJ1-3; D not certain. Looked up from germline, CDR1 is SGHTA and CDR2 is FQGNSA. The CDR3 loop spans 13 amino acids. Trimming pared 1 base from V and 4 bases from J, leaving 5 bases between. The CDR3 sequence is CASSLGEGNTIYF. The DNA for the CDR3 is TGTGCCAGCAGCTTAGGAGAGGGAAACACCATATATTTT.

Points on this clone: This sample also contains other DNA sequences that code for the same CDR3. The V and J genes are TRBV5-4 and TRBJ1-2; 8 bases line up with TRBD1. The CDR3 consists of 13 residues. Trimming at V came to 3 bases and at J to 5 bases, leaving 3 bases not matched to a gene. Germline V gene lookup returns CDR1 SGHNT and CDR2 YYREEE (reference sequence). CDR3 bases: TGTGCCAGCAGCTCGGACAGGGTGTATGGCTACACCTTC. Its protein product is CASSSDRVYGYTF.

This clone showed up just once. The DNA for the CDR3 is TGTGCCAGCAGTTTACAGTCGAACACTGAAGCTTTCTTT. It yields the protein CASSLQSNTEAFF. The chain combines TRBV27 with TRBJ1-1; no clear D. The ends were cut back, 2 bases at V and 1 base at J, with 5 bases in the middle. This CDR3 has 13 residues. Germline assignment: CDR1 MNHEY and CDR2 SMNVEV (reference sequence).

This chain joins TRBV5-1 and TRBJ2-2; 7 nucleotides align to TRBD1. This CDR3 is 15 amino acids long. Germline values: CDR1 SGHRS, CDR2 YFSETQ. The V and J ends lost 0 bases and 6 bases, in that order; junction bases with no gene match: 5. The CDR3 spells CASSLGQGTAGELFF. In nucleotides, the CDR3 is TGCGCCAGCAGCTTGGGACAGGGCACCGCCGGGGAGCTGTTTTTT.

This clone was found a few times. The chain carries TRBV7-9 and TRBJ2-2; perhaps TRBD2 as D (5 bases). Per the germline V gene, CDR1 is SEHNR and CDR2 is FQNEAQ (reference sequence). This CDR3 comprises 12 residues. V was cut by 5 bases and J by 7 bases, with 8 bases left in between. In nucleotides, the CDR3 is TGTGCCAGCAGCCCCGGAGGCGGGGAGCTGTTTTTT. Residues: CASSPGGGELFF.

V usage is TRBV9 and J usage is TRBJ2-3, with TRBD2 matching 7 bases. This CDR3 is 15 amino acids long. V dropped 2 bases and J dropped 3; count of bases not matched to a gene: 6. CDR1 is SGDLS and CDR2 is YYNGEE in the germline V gene. This CDR3 reads CASSVGLVLTDTQYF. In DNA, the CDR3 is TGTGCCAGCAGCGTTGGACTAGTCCTAACAGATACGCAGTATTTT.

CDR3 in DNA: TGTGCCAGCAGCCAACGGGCAGGGGACGGCTACACCTTC. Residues: CASSQRAGDGYTF. V usage is TRBV3-1 (or the pseudogene TRBV3-2) and J usage is TRBJ1-2, with D possibly being TRBD1 (6 bases). Germline V gives CDR1 LGHDT, CDR2 YNNKEL (reference sequence). The CDR3 is made up of 13 amino acids. Between the trimmed V and J ends, which lost 2 bases and 8 bases, there was a span of 12 bases.

This chain connects TRBV5-1 to TRBJ2-1; 8 bases match TRBD1. The CDR3 is made up of 15 amino acids. From germline, CDR1 is SGHRS and CDR2 YFSETQ. J was trimmed by 8 bases and V by 4 bases; bases with no gene match: 11. This chain's CDR3 is CASSRGQVTGDEQFF. The CDR3 DNA is TGCGCCAGCAGCCGGGGACAGGTTACAGGGGATGAGCAGTTCTTC.

V gene TRBV5-5 combines with J gene TRBJ2-7; TRBD1 matches at 9 bases. The CDR3 extends over 17 amino acids. CDR1 is SGHKS and CDR2 is YYEKEE in the germline V gene (reference sequence). The V segment lost 1 base and the J segment 2 bases; nucleotides outside the gene matches: 10. The CDR3 DNA reads as TGTGCCAGCAGCTTGTGGTTGGGGACAGGGACTACCTACGAGCAGTACTTC. Protein product: CASSLWLGTGTTYEQYF.

V gene TRBV19 combines with J gene TRBJ2-2, with a tentative D call TRBD2 (5 bases). The CDR3 sequence is 14 residues long. Germline CDR1 LNHDA, CDR2 SQIVND (reference sequence). With 7 bases removed from V and 5 bases from J, the gap between germline ends came to 14 bases. DNA of the CDR3: TGTGCCAGTATCCGAGCGGTTGGGACCGGGGAGCTGTTTTTT. Protein: CASIRAVGTGELFF.

As DNA, the CDR3 is TGTGCCAGCAGCACGGACAGGGGCTCCTACAATGAGCAGTTCTTC. This gives the protein CASSTDRGSYNEQFF. The chain is built from TRBV11-2 and TRBJ2-1; TRBD1 aligns across 9 bases. J lost 0 bases, V lost 5 bases, and 2 bases had no gene match. The CDR3 is 15 residues long. Germline CDR1 and CDR2: SGHAT and FQNNGV.